These 3 T cell receptor beta chains were all obtained from the same sample, sequenced in a study of blood T cells in healthy people across ages. Primed by a sample-barcoded 5' primer and a J-beta primer mix, a second PCR proceeded for 7 to 11 cycles. TCRdb used MiXCR to reprocess the 5' RACE reads, holding one entry per CDR3 protein. This table holds some 550,000 distinct CDR3 sequences, 45% to 55% found once. Material for sequencing was blood. All receptors come from an elderly man in good health.

The rearrangement uses TRBV4-1 and TRBJ2-3; TRBD2 matches at 8 bases. CDR3 length: 17 amino acids. Per germline, CDR1 MGHRA and CDR2 YSYEKL. The V gene end was trimmed by 0 bases and the J gene end by 3 bases; junction bases not matched to a gene: 8. The CDR3 bases are TGCGCCAGCAGCCAAGATTGGGCAGCGGGGGTTACAGATACGCAGTATTTT. As protein: CASSQDWAAGVTDTQYF.

The sample holds a few counts of this clonotype. The chain combines TRBV24-1 with TRBJ1-5; D gene unclear. The V end lost 3 bases, the J end lost 3 bases, and 8 bases lay between the germline ends. CDR1 and CDR2 from the germline V gene are KGHDR and SFDVKD. This CDR3 region has 14 residues. The CDR3 coding sequence is TGTGCCACCAGTGATCCACGGACCAATCAGCCCCAGCATTTT. As protein: CATSDPRTNQPQHF.

This clonotype was seen a few times. For the CDR3, the DNA is TGTGCCAGCAGCAAAATCCGCCGTACCTATGGCTACACCTTC. Translated, it gives CASSKIRRTYGYTF. The chain joins TRBV21-1 to TRBJ1-2. TRBV21-1 is described as a pseudogene. This CDR3 is 14 amino acids long.